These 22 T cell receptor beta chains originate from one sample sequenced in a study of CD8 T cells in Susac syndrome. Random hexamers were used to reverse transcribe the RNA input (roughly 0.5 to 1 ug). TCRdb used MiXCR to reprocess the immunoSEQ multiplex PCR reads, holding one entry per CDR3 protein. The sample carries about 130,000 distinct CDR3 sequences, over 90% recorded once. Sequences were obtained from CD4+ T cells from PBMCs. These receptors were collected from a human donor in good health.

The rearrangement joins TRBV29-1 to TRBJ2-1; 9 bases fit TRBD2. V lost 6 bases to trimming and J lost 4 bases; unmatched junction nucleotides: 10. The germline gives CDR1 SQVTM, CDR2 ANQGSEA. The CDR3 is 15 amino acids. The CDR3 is CSVSKAGGNYNEQFF. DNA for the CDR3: TGCAGCGTCTCCAAAGCGGGAGGTAATTACAATGAGCAGTTCTTC.

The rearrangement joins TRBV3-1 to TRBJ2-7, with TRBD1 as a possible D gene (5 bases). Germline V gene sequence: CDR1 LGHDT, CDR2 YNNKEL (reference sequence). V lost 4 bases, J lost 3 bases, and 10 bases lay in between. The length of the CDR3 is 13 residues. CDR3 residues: CASSPTGIYEQYF. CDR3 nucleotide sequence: TGTGCCAGCAGCCCCACAGGAATCTACGAGCAGTACTTC.

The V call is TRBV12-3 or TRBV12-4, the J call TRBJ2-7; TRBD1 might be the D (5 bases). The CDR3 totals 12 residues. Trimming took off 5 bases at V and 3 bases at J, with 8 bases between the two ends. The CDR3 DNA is TGTGCCAGCAGTCCGACAGTCTACGAGCAGTACTTC. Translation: CASSPTVYEQYF.

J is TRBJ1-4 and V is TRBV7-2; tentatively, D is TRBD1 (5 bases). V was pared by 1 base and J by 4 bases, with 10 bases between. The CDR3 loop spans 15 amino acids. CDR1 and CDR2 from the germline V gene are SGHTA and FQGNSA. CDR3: CASSLGGGGNEKLFF. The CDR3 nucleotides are TGTGCCAGCAGCTTAGGGGGCGGGGGTAATGAAAAACTGTTTTTT.

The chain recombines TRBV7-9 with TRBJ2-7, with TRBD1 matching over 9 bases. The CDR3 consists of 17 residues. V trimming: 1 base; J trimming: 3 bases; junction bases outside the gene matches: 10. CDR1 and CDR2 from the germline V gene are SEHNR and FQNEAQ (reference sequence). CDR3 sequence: CASSLGGAGTGFYEQYF. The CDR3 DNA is TGTGCCAGCAGCTTAGGAGGAGCCGGGACAGGGTTCTACGAGCAGTACTTC.

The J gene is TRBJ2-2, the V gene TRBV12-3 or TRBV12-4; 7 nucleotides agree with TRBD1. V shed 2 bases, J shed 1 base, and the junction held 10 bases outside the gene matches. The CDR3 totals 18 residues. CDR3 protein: CASSLIEGARMNTGELFF. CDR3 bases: TGTGCCAGCAGTTTAATTGAGGGGGCCCGAATGAACACCGGGGAGCTGTTTTTT.

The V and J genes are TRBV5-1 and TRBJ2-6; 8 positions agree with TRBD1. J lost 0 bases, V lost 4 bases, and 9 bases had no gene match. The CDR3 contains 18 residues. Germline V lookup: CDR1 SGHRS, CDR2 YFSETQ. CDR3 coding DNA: TGCGCCAGCAGCCCTGAGACAGGGGATCGCTCTGGGGCCAACGTCCTGACTTTC. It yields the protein CASSPETGDRSGANVLTF. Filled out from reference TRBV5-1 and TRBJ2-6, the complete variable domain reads KAGVTQTPRYLIKTRGQQVTLSCSPISGHRSVSWYQQTPGQGLQFLFEYFSETQRNKGNFPGRFSGRQFSNSRSEMNVSTLELGDSALYLCASSPETGDRSGANVLTFGAGSRLTVL.

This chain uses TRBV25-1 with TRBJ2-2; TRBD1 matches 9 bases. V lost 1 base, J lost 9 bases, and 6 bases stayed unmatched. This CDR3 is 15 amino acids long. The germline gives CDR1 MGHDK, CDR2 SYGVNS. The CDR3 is CASSESGTGLRELFF. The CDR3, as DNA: TGTGCCAGCAGTGAATCGGGGACAGGGCTGAGGGAGCTGTTTTTT.

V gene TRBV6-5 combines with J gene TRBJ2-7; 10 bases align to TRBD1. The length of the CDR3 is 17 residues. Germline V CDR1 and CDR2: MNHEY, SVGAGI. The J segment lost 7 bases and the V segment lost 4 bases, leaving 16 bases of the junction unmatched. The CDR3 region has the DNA TGTGCCAGCAGTTCCCCCCCGACAGGGGGCCGAGGTCGGGAGCAGTACTTC. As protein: CASSSPPTGGRGREQYF.

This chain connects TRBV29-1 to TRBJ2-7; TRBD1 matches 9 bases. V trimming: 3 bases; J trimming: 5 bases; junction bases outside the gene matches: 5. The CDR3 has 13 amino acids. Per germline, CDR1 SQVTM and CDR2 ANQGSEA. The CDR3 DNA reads TGCAGCGTTGAGGGACAGGGTCTCCACGAGCAGTACTTC. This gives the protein CSVEGQGLHEQYF.

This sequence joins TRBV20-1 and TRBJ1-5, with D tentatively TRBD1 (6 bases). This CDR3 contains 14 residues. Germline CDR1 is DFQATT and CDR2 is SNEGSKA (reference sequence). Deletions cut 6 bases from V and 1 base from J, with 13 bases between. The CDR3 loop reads CSAGPGQSNQPQHF. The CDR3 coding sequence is TGCAGTGCCGGTCCCGGACAGAGCAATCAGCCCCAGCATTTT.

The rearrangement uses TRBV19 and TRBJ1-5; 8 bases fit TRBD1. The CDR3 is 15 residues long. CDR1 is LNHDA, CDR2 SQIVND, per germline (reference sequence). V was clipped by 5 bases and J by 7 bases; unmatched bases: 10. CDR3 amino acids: CASSPTDRGGQPQHF. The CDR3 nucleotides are TGTGCCAGTAGTCCAACCGACAGGGGAGGGCAGCCCCAGCATTTT.

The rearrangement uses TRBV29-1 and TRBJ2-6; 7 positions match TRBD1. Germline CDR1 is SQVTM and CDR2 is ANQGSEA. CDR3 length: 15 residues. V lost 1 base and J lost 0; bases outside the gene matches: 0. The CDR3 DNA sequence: TGCAGCGTTGAAGGACAGGGCTCTGGGGCCAACGTCCTGACTTTC. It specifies CSVEGQGSGANVLTF. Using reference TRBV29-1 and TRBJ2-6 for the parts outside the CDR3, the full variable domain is SAVISQKPSRDICQRGTSLTIQCQVDSQVTMMFWYRQQPGQSLTLIATANQGSEATYESGFVIDKFPISRPNLTFSTLTVSNMSPEDSSIYLCSVEGQGSGANVLTFGAGSRLTVL.

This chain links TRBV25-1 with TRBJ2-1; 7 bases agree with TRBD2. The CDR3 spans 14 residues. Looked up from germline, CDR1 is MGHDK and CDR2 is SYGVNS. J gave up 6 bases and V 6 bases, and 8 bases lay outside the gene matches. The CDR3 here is CASRGWEGLNEQFF. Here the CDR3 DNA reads TGTGCCAGCAGGGGCTGGGAGGGCCTCAATGAGCAGTTCTTC.

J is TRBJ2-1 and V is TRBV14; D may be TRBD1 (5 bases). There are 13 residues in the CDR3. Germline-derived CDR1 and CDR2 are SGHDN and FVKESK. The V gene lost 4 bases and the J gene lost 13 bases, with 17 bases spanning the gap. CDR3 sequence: CASSRPQGTFQFF. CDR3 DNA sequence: TGTGCCAGCAGCCGTCCCCAGGGTACTTTCCAGTTCTTC. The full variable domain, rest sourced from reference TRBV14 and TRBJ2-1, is EAGVTQFPSHSVIEKGQTVTLRCDPISGHDNLYWYRRVMGKEIKFLLHFVKESKQDESGMPNNRFLAERTGGTYSTLKVQPAELEDSGVYFCASSRPQGTFQFFGPGTRLTVL.

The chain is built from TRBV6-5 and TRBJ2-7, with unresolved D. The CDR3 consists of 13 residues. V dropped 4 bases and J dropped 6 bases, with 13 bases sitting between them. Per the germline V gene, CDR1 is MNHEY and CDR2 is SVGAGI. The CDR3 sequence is CASSSGPFREQYF. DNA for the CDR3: TGTGCCAGCAGTTCCGGACCTTTCCGCGAGCAGTACTTC.

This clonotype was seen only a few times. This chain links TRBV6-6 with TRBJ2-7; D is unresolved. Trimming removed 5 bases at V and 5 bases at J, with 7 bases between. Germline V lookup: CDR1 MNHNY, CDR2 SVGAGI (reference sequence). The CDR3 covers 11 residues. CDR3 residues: CASSRSDEQYF. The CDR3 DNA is TGTGCCAGCAGTCGGTCGGACGAGCAGTACTTC.

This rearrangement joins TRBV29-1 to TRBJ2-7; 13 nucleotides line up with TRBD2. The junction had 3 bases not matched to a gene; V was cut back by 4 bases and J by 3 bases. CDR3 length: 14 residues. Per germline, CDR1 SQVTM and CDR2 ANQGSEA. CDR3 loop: CSVVGLAGVYEQYF. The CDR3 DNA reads TGCAGCGTTGTTGGACTAGCGGGAGTCTACGAGCAGTACTTC.

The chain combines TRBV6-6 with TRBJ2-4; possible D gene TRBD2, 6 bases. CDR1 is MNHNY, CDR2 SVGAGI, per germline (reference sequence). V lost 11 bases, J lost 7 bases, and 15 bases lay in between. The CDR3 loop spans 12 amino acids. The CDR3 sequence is CAAGREGNIQYF. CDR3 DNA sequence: TGTGCCGCGGGGCGGGAAGGGAACATTCAGTACTTC.

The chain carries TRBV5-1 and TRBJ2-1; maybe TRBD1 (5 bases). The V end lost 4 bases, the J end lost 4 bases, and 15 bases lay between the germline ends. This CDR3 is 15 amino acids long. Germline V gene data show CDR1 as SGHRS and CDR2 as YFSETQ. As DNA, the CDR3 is TGCGCCAGCAGCCCTCAGGGCCGCGGTTACAATGAGCAGTTCTTC. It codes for CASSPQGRGYNEQFF.

CDR3 residues: CSVAQGFIHNEQFF. CDR3 coding DNA: TGCAGCGTTGCACAGGGTTTCATCCACAATGAGCAGTTCTTC. The rearrangement uses TRBV29-1 and TRBJ2-1, with D maybe TRBD1 (6 bases). CDR1 SQVTM and CDR2 ANQGSEA come from the germline V gene. V was shortened by 4 bases and J by 5 bases, with 15 bases between the two germline ends. There are 14 residues in the CDR3.

CDR3 DNA: TGTGCCAGCAGCTACGGGTCTAGCGTCAATGAGCAGTTCTTC. This gives the protein CASSYGSSVNEQFF. The chain links TRBV7-2 to TRBJ2-1, with D tentatively TRBD2 (6 bases). Germline-derived CDR1 and CDR2 are SGHTA and FQGNSA. The V and J ends lost 4 bases and 6 bases respectively, with 13 bases between them. The CDR3 is 14 residues long.